The 28 T cell receptor beta chains below come from one sample, sequenced in a study of stem cell transplantation in POMP-related autoinflammatory disease. Using immunoSEQ multiplex PCR, the repertoire was profiled, and TCRdb retains in-frame clones only, with some absent. The sample has 25,000 to 30,000 clones, 82% seen once. This material consisted of CD4+ T cells from PBMCs, taken before stem cell transplantation. The receptors derive from a human donor with POMP-related autoinflammation and immune dysregulation (PRAID).

This chain joins TRBV30 and TRBJ2-2; D is perhaps TRBD2 (7 bases). With 4 bases removed from V and 7 bases from J, the gap between germline ends came to 19 bases. This CDR3 contains 15 residues. CDR1 and CDR2 from the germline V gene are GTSNPN and SVGIG (reference sequence). The CDR3 spells CAWKLGGGPNGELFF. CDR3 sequence (DNA): TGTGCCTGGAAACTAGGGGGGGGTCCCAACGGGGAGCTGTTTTTT.

This chain uses TRBV6-5 with TRBJ1-2, with 7 bases matching TRBD1. Looked up from germline, CDR1 is MNHEY and CDR2 is SVGAGI. There are 15 residues in the CDR3. V was clipped by 6 bases and J by 0 bases; unmatched bases: 7. The CDR3 loop reads CASSTGTVTNYGYTF. The CDR3 coding sequence is TGTGCCAGCAGCACGGGGACAGTCACTAACTATGGCTACACCTTC.

The V gene is TRBV29-1, the J gene TRBJ2-2; TRBD1 matches 7 bases. The CDR3 is 14 amino acids. V lost 6 bases and J lost 1; bases outside the gene matches: 5. Germline lookup yields CDR1 SQVTM and CDR2 ANQGSEA. The CDR3 spells CSVAGTVNTGELFF. The CDR3 coding sequence is TGCAGCGTCGCCGGGACAGTGAACACCGGGGAGCTGTTTTTT.

The chain combines TRBV6-5 with TRBJ1-1; D ambiguous. Deletions cut 0 bases from V and 1 base from J, with 9 bases between. The CDR3 consists of 15 residues. Germline CDR1 and CDR2: MNHEY and SVGAGI. The CDR3 here is CASSYSHQRNTEAFF. CDR3 nucleotide sequence: TGTGCCAGCAGTTACTCGCACCAGAGGAACACTGAAGCTTTCTTT.

V and J are TRBV19 and TRBJ2-1; the match to TRBD2 covers 8 bases. V trimming: 4 bases; J trimming: 7 bases; junction bases outside the gene matches: 18. This CDR3 has 18 amino acids. From germline, CDR1 is LNHDA and CDR2 SQIVND (reference sequence). CDR3 protein: CASSRTSLSGSVLNEQFF. CDR3 bases: TGTGCCAGTAGTAGGACCTCTTTAAGCGGGAGCGTTCTGAATGAGCAGTTCTTC. The entire variable domain, with the rest obtained from reference TRBV19 and TRBJ2-1, is as follows: DGGITQSPKYLFRKEGQNVTLSCEQNLNHDAMYWYRQDPGQGLRLIYYSQIVNDFQKGDIAEGYSVSREKKESFPLTVTSAQKNPTAFYLCASSRTSLSGSVLNEQFFGPGTRLTVL.

The rearrangement joins TRBV9 to TRBJ1-4; 7 nucleotides agree with TRBD1. This CDR3 is built from 15 residues. With V trimmed by 3 bases and J by 5 bases, 7 bases remained unmatched. In germline, CDR1 is SGDLS, CDR2 YYNGEE. CDR3 protein: CASSAQGRSNEKLFF. The CDR3 region has the DNA TGTGCCAGCAGCGCACAGGGGCGCTCCAATGAAAAACTGTTTTTT. The full variable domain, completed using reference TRBV9 and TRBJ1-4, is DSGVTQTPKHLITATGQRVTLRCSPRSGDLSVYWYQQSLDQGLQFLIQYYNGEERAKGNILERFSAQQFPDLHSELNLSSLELGDSALYFCASSAQGRSNEKLFFGSGTQLSVL.

The chain links TRBV7-3 to TRBJ1-2; D not certain. Germline lookup yields CDR1 SGHTA and CDR2 FQGTGA. This CDR3 is built from 16 residues. Trimming removed 5 bases from V and 5 bases from J, with 21 bases in between. In nucleotides, the CDR3 is TGTGCCAGCAGCCTCTATCCTCCTATGGAAGGGTATGGCTACACCTTC. Translation: CASSLYPPMEGYGYTF.

The chain employs TRBV11-2 and TRBJ2-1; 7 bases match TRBD2. This CDR3 spans 15 amino acids. The germline gives CDR1 SGHAT, CDR2 FQNNGV. Trimming took 5 bases from V and 1 from J; bases not matched to a gene: 5. The CDR3 region is CASSPRTRSYNEQFF. For the CDR3, the DNA is TGTGCCAGCAGCCCCAGGACTAGATCCTACAATGAGCAGTTCTTC.

The chain joins TRBV5-1 to TRBJ1-2; D remains ambiguous. The CDR3 consists of 14 residues. Deletions cut 0 bases from V and 0 bases from J, with 6 bases between. The germline gives CDR1 SGHRS, CDR2 YFSETQ. The CDR3 here is CASSLGQANYGYTF. CDR3 DNA sequence: TGCGCCAGCAGCTTGGGCCAGGCTAACTATGGCTACACCTTC.

The chain links TRBV2 to TRBJ2-5; TRBD2 is a possible D gene (6 bases). The CDR3 loop spans 15 amino acids. The germline V and J ends were trimmed by 2 bases and 7 bases, with 17 bases remaining between them. The V gene's germline CDR1 is SNHLY and CDR2 FYNNEI. For the CDR3, the DNA is TGTGCCAGCAGTGAACTCGGGCGGGAAGCCTCGACCCAGTACTTC. Its protein product is CASSELGREASTQYF. The whole variable domain, filled in from reference TRBV2 and TRBJ2-5, reads EPEVTQTPSHQVTQMGQEVILRCVPISNHLYFYWYRQILGQKVEFLVSFYNNEISEKSEIFDDQFSVERPDGSNFTLKIRSTKLEDSAMYFCASSELGREASTQYFGPGTRLLVL.

This chain links TRBV11-3 with TRBJ2-1; 13 positions match TRBD2. This CDR3 has 16 amino acids. Germline V gene data show CDR1 as SGHNT and CDR2 as YENEEA. V gave up 2 bases and J gave up 9 bases; unmatched junction bases: 7. The DNA of the CDR3 is TGTGCCAGCAGCTTATATGGGACTAGCGGGAAGGTTGAGCAGTTCTTC. Translated, it gives CASSLYGTSGKVEQFF.

The rearrangement links TRBV6-6 to TRBJ1-2; 11 bases match TRBD1. Germline-derived CDR1 and CDR2 are MNHNY and SVGAGI (reference sequence). Trimming removed 2 bases from V and 4 bases from J; junction bases left unmatched: 6. The CDR3 length is 16 residues. The CDR3 bases are TGTGCCAGCAGTTACCCCGAGGGACAGGGGGGCTATGGCTACACCTTC. As protein: CASSYPEGQGGYGYTF.

The chain is built from TRBV19 and TRBJ2-1; 9 bases are a match to TRBD2. Germline V gives CDR1 LNHDA, CDR2 SQIVND (reference sequence). This CDR3 is 15 amino acids long. V was clipped by 1 base and J by 5 bases; unmatched bases: 3. Written as DNA, the CDR3 is TGTGCCAGTAGTATAGTAGCGGGAGACGACAATGAGCAGTTCTTC. It yields the protein CASSIVAGDDNEQFF.

The J gene is TRBJ2-5, the V gene TRBV4-1, with TRBD1 matching over 10 bases. The CDR3 spans 14 residues. From germline, CDR1 is MGHRA and CDR2 YSYEKL. V trimming: 4 bases; J trimming: 2 bases; junction bases outside the gene matches: 1. DNA for the CDR3: TGCGCCAGCAGCCTGGGACAGGGGCAAGAGACCCAGTACTTC. Translating gives CASSLGQGQETQYF.

The rearrangement links TRBV30 to TRBJ2-5, with D uncertain. V lost 3 bases and J lost 5, with 10 bases in between. The V gene's germline CDR1 is GTSNPN and CDR2 SVGIG (reference sequence). This CDR3 is 12 amino acids long. Here the CDR3 reads CAWRLTAETQYF. The CDR3 bases are TGTGCCTGGAGACTAACGGCCGAGACCCAGTACTTC. Supplemented by reference TRBV30 and TRBJ2-5, the full variable domain reads SQTIHQWPATLVQPVGSPLSLECTVEGTSNPNLYWYRQAAGRGLQLLFYSVGIGQISSEVPQNLSASRPQDRQFILSSKKLLLSDSGFYLCAWRLTAETQYFGPGTRLLVL.

V is TRBV9 and J is TRBJ1-2, with a possible D match to TRBD1 (6 bases). Trimming took off 0 bases at V and 7 bases at J, with 10 bases between the two ends. Germline-derived CDR1 and CDR2 are SGDLS and YYNGEE. The CDR3 covers 13 residues. For the CDR3, the DNA is TGTGCCAGCAGCGTAGCAGAGGGGGGTGGCTACACCTTC. It specifies CASSVAEGGGYTF.

The chain carries TRBV28 and TRBJ2-7; possible D gene TRBD1, 5 bases. CDR1 and CDR2 (germline): MDHEN, SYDVKM. Between the trimmed V and J ends, which lost 2 bases and 3 bases, there was a span of 5 bases. This CDR3 has 12 amino acids. The CDR3 DNA reads as TGTGCCAGCAGTTTACAGGGCTACGAGCAGTACTTC. Amino acids: CASSLQGYEQYF.

The rearrangement joins TRBV7-9 to TRBJ2-3, with D unclear. The ends were cut back, 5 bases at V and 0 bases at J, with 9 bases in the middle. Germline CDR1 is SEHNR and CDR2 is FQNEAQ (reference sequence). This CDR3 is 14 amino acids long. The CDR3 sequence is CASSPGTSTDTQYF. In nucleotides, the CDR3 is TGTGCCAGCAGCCCGGGTACTAGCACAGATACGCAGTATTTT.

The V call is TRBV4-2, the J call TRBJ2-5, with 9 bases aligning to TRBD2. Germline trimming cut 1 base from V and 1 base from J; bases unmatched to any gene: 7. The CDR3 has 17 residues. In germline, CDR1 is LGHNA, CDR2 YNFKEQ. The CDR3 DNA follows: TGTGCCAGCAGCCAAGGCTCTAGCGGGGACCTCCAAGAGACCCAGTACTTC. Protein product: CASSQGSSGDLQETQYF.

The chain uses TRBV6-1 and TRBJ2-7; 7 bases match TRBD2. Per germline, CDR1 MNHNS and CDR2 SASEGT. Germline trimming cut 4 bases from V and 3 bases from J; bases unmatched to any gene: 9. The CDR3 sequence is 15 residues long. CDR3 DNA: TGTGCCAGCAGTGGATCGATCGGGGGGAACTACGAGCAGTACTTC. This translates into CASSGSIGGNYEQYF.

The rearrangement uses TRBV28 and TRBJ2-7; 7 nucleotides line up with TRBD2. The CDR3 extends over 14 amino acids. Germline trimming cut 4 bases from V and 6 bases from J; bases unmatched to any gene: 9. CDR1 is MDHEN and CDR2 is SYDVKM in the germline V gene. CDR3 sequence (DNA): TGTGCCAGCAGTTCCCCTAGCGGTGGACGCGAGCAGTACTTC. Amino acid sequence: CASSSPSGGREQYF.

The chain carries TRBV6-1 and TRBJ1-2, with D possibly being TRBD1 (5 bases). The CDR3 is made up of 14 amino acids. V was cut by 7 bases and J by 8 bases, with 20 bases left in between. Germline V gene data show CDR1 as MNHNS and CDR2 as SASEGT. The CDR3 sequence: CASTKRARERGYTF. The CDR3, as DNA: TGTGCCAGCACCAAACGGGCCAGGGAGAGGGGCTACACCTTC.

The gene calls are TRBV2 and TRBJ2-5, with a weak D call TRBD1 (6 bases). This CDR3 is built from 14 residues. V was shortened by 4 bases and J by 2 bases, with 11 bases between the two germline ends. Germline CDR1 reads SNHLY; CDR2 reads FYNNEI. The CDR3 region is CASSADRLQETQYF. In DNA form, the CDR3 reads TGTGCCAGCAGTGCTGACAGGCTGCAAGAGACCCAGTACTTC.

The chain has TRBV19 and TRBJ2-3, with D perhaps matching TRBD2 (6 bases). This CDR3 spans 14 amino acids. V was shortened by 1 base and J by 3 bases, with 8 bases between the two germline ends. The germline V gene encodes CDR1 LNHDA and CDR2 SQIVND (reference sequence). In nucleotides, the CDR3 is TGTGCCAGTAGTATAGCGGGGAGGACAGATACGCAGTATTTT. It specifies CASSIAGRTDTQYF.

This clone was observed a few times. The rearrangement joins TRBV18 to TRBJ1-6; 7 nucleotides align to TRBD1. With 3 bases clipped from V and 10 bases from J, the junction kept 6 bases outside the gene matches. The germline V gene encodes CDR1 KGHSH and CDR2 LQKENI. The length of the CDR3 is 14 residues. CDR3: CASSPRTGDSPLHF. The CDR3 DNA reads TGTGCCAGCTCACCTCGGACAGGAGACTCACCCCTCCACTTT.

This chain connects TRBV9 to TRBJ1-5, with D unclear. Germline CDR1 reads SGDLS; CDR2 reads YYNGEE. The germline V and J ends were trimmed by 0 bases and 0 bases, with 4 bases remaining between them. This CDR3 has 14 residues. The CDR3 region is CASSVGASNQPQHF. The CDR3 nucleotides are TGTGCCAGCAGCGTAGGGGCTAGCAATCAGCCCCAGCATTTT.

J is TRBJ2-3 and V is TRBV10-3; no clear D. The V and J ends lost 3 bases and 4 bases respectively, with 11 bases between them. The CDR3 contains 14 residues. CDR1 and CDR2 from the germline V gene are ENHRY and SYGVKD. CDR3 residues: CAISDPRPPDTQYF. The CDR3 DNA sequence: TGTGCCATCAGTGACCCCAGACCCCCAGATACGCAGTATTTT.

V gene TRBV10-1 combines with J gene TRBJ2-3; 9 positions agree with TRBD2. V dropped 3 bases and J dropped 1; count of bases not matched to a gene: 2. CDR1 and CDR2 from the germline V gene are WNHNN and SYGVQD (reference sequence). The CDR3 totals 15 residues. DNA of the CDR3: TGCGCCAGCAGTGACTGGACTAGCGGCACAGATACGCAGTATTTT. It encodes CASSDWTSGTDTQYF.